This TCR beta chain is drawn from a study of T cells in Graves' hyperthyroidism and ophthalmopathy. Overall study context: Sampling of peripheral blood happened at initial diagnosis, prior to any treatment.

This clonotype was seen repeatedly, ten times or more. TCR beta CDR3 region amplification was performed from RNA transcripts. Using the HTBI primer set, a first-round RT-PCR was run on the TCR CDR3. Each CDR3 protein gets one entry after TCRdb re-called the multiplex PCR reads with MiXCR. The sample has approximately 430,000 distinct CDR3 sequences; under 15% are singletons. Fresh 10 ml peripheral blood yielded PBMCs. Germline V gene data show CDR1 as SGHAT and CDR2 as FQNNGV. The CDR3 sequence is 17 residues long. With V trimmed by 5 bases and J by 1 base, 8 bases remained unmatched. The sequence was collected from a man younger than 30 with Graves' ophthalmopathy. Sequencing was carried out using blood. The V gene is TRBV11-2, the J gene TRBJ2-7; 13 bases line up with TRBD2. CDR3 DNA sequence: TGTGCCAGCAGCCCCATCGGACTAGCGGGGGATTCCTACGAGCAGTACTTC. Translated: CASSPIGLAGDSYEQYF.